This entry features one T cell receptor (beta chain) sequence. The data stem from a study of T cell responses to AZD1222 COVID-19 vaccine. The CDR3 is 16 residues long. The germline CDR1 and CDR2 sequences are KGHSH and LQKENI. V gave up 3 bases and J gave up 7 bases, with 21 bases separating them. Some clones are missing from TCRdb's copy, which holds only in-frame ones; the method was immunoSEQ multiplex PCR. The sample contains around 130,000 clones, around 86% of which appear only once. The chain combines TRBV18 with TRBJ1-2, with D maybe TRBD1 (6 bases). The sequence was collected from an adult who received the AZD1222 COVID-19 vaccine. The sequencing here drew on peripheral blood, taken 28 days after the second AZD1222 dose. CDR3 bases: TGTGCCAGCTCACCGGAGCAGGGGTGGGGATTCGTTGGCTACACCTTC. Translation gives CASSPEQGWGFVGYTF.